The clone carrying this T cell receptor beta chain was counted only a few times. Its antigen is unidentified. Method: immunoSEQ multiplex PCR; TCRdb's copy keeps in-frame clones and lacks some. The sample holds roughly 92,000 clones, 70% to 85% seen once. Germline CDR1 LNHDA, CDR2 SQIVND (reference sequence). The CDR3 covers 13 residues. Trimming took 8 bases from V and 7 from J; bases not matched to a gene: 4. This specimen belongs to a study of radiation and T cells in renal cell carcinoma. Overall study results and limits: Top tumor clonotypes rose in blood 2 weeks post-radiation, then contracted.

The time point: blood 4 weeks post-SBRT, at nephrectomy. The treatment: 15 Gy SBRT to primary tumor, nephrectomy 4 weeks later. Nephrectomy followed 15 Gy stereotactic body radiation by 4 weeks. Serial blood draws occurred at baseline and 2 and 4 weeks post-SBRT. This renal cell carcinoma was of the clear cell type. The sequence was obtained from a man in his fifties or sixties with renal cell carcinoma. V and J are TRBV19 and TRBJ1-4; 10 bases line up with TRBD1. The sequencing used blood, collected from a patient whose treatment included radiotherapy and nephrectomy. CDR3: CASHDRGREKLFF. In DNA, the CDR3 is TGTGCCAGTCACGACAGGGGGCGTGAAAAACTGTTTTTT.